This T cell receptor (beta chain) was obtained from a study of control samples from healthy donors and cancer patients (dated by TCRdb to about 2020). For CDR1 and CDR2, the germline V gene lists SGHRS and YFSETQ. The CDR3 has 15 amino acids, counting the end cysteine and phenylalanine. The DNA shown is the 45-base CDR3, in frame from base 1. The trim is 4 bases for V and 0 bases for J, with a gap of 14 bases between the germline ends. Preparation of the library involved the immunoSEQ multiplex PCR assay. The source is immuneACCESS, and TCRdb retained only in-frame sequences with V and J called. Part of the clones is not carried over; for the studies checked, unresolved V genes explain less than half of this, and the remainder is unexplained. This sample holds 95,000 to 150,000 clones; around 87% were observed only once. Around 3% of the sample is held by the ten biggest clonotypes. A note on this clone: The specificity of this receptor is unknown. Per-nucleotide qualities are absent, and no much larger clonotype sits a single base away.

This receptor was identified in a man in his 60s in good health. Sequenced sample: blood. The V gene is TRBV5-1 and the J gene is TRBJ2-7; the D gene is not confidently resolved. CDR3 loop: CASSPYTGSSYEQYF. The sequence in DNA is TGCGCCAGCAGCCCCTACACGGGTAGCTCCTACGAGCAGTACTTC.